Listed below are T cell receptor beta chains from one sample, sequenced in a study of Ad26.COV2.S vaccination and SARS-CoV-2 variants. TCRdb's copy holds only in-frame clones and misses some; the assay was immunoSEQ multiplex PCR. The sample has 300,000 to 400,000 clones, 86% seen once. Here the sequenced sample was peripheral blood, taken in a trial of Ad26.COV2.S vaccine versus placebo. These receptors all come from a person between 18 and 65 years old who received the Ad26.COV2.S COVID-19 vaccine or a placebo. Both conserved end residues are part of each CDR3. The D gene is left open where the match is weak. Rows may omit the clone size; those that give it use once, few, many or a size class.

>.|TRBV5-1|TRBJ2-7|.
TGCGCCAGCAGCTTGGCCTGGAGAGGGGACGAGCAGTACTTC
CASSLAWRGDEQYF
>few|TRBV7-2|TRBJ1-2|.
TGTGCCAGCAGCTTAGTAGGGCAGGGAAACTATGGCTACACCTTC
CASSLVGQGNYGYTF
>.|TRBV2|TRBJ2-7|TRBD1
TGTGCCAGCAGTTCCGACAGGGCCTCCTACGAGCAGTACTTC
CASSSDRASYEQYF
>few|TRBV7-9|TRBJ1-2|TRBD1
TGTGCCAGCAGCTTACGGGGACAGGGCTTTTACGATGGCTACACCTTC
CASSLRGQGFYDGYTF
>.|TRBV6-5|TRBJ1-6|TRBD1
TGTGCCAGCAGAAGACAGGGAACCTATAATTCACCCCTCCACTTT
CASRRQGTYNSPLHF
>.|TRBV6-6|TRBJ1-3|.
TGTGCCAGCAGTCGAGGACAGCAAGTCTCTGGAAACACCATATATTTT
CASSRGQQVSGNTIYF
>.|TRBV4-2|TRBJ2-2|.
TGTGCCAGCAGCCAAGGGACAGCCAACACCGGGGAGCTGTTTTTT
CASSQGTANTGELFF
>once|TRBV30|TRBJ2-7|.
TGTGCCTGGGCAGGGGCCTACGAGCAGTACTTC
CAWAGAYEQYF
>.|TRBV7-3|TRBJ2-1|.
TGTGCCAGCAGCTTATTGGGACACCCCTACAATGAGCAGTTCTTC
CASSLLGHPYNEQFF
>.|TRBV3-1/TRBV3-2|TRBJ1-3|.
TGTGCCAGCAGCCCTCGGGGGGTTGGAAACACCATATATTTT
CASSPRGVGNTIYF
>.|TRBV19|TRBJ1-2|.
TGTGCCAGTAGTCTCCGTTTGGACACAAACTATGGCTACACCTTC
CASSLRLDTNYGYTF
>.|TRBV28|TRBJ1-5|TRBD1
TGTGCCAGCAGTTTTTCAGGGGGTGATCAGCCCCAGCATTTT
CASSFSGGDQPQHF
>.|TRBV6-2/TRBV6-3|TRBJ2-5|TRBD2
TGTGCCAGCAGTCCCCGACTAGCGAGAGAGACCCAGTACTTC
CASSPRLARETQYF
>.|TRBV6-2/TRBV6-3|TRBJ2-7|TRBD2
TGTGCCAGCAGTCAGCGGGGGCTCTACTACGAGCAGTACTTC
CASSQRGLYYEQYF
>once|TRBV3-1/TRBV3-2|TRBJ2-2|.
TGTGCCAGCAGCCAAGTTGCACATTACGCGAACACCGGGGAGCTGTTTTTT
CASSQVAHYANTGELFF
>.|TRBV5-4|TRBJ2-2|TRBD2
TGTGCCAGCAGCTTGGCGGCGGGGGGGCGTGGCACCGGGGAGCTGTTTTTT
CASSLAAGGRGTGELFF
>.|TRBV6-5|TRBJ2-7|TRBD1
TGTGCCAGCAGTAGGACAGGGGACGAGCAGTACTTC
CASSRTGDEQYF
>few|TRBV5-4|TRBJ2-5|.
TGTGCCAGCAGCTCAATGGGATTCCAAGAGACCCAGTACTTC
CASSSMGFQETQYF
>.|TRBV30|TRBJ2-7|.
TGTGCCTGGGCCCTCACCAACGGGATCCGTTACTTC
CAWALTNGIRYF
>few|TRBV7-2|TRBJ1-2|TRBD1
TGTGCCAGCAGCTTAGCTTTCCAGGGGGAAAGAGGCTACACCTTC
CASSLAFQGERGYTF
>.|TRBV7-9|TRBJ1-6|.
TGTGCCAGCAGCGAAGTTAATTCACCCCTCCACTTT
CASSEVNSPLHF
>.|TRBV19|TRBJ2-7|TRBD1
TGTGCCAGTAGTTCGGGACAGGGACTCGACGAGCAGTACTTC
CASSSGQGLDEQYF
>.|TRBV7-2|TRBJ1-6|.
TGTGCCAGCAGCTTAGCGCTCGGAGGCAGCTCCTATAATTCACCCCTCCACTTT
CASSLALGGSSYNSPLHF
>.|TRBV10-3|TRBJ1-4|TRBD1
TGTGCCATCAGTGAGCCTAGGGGACAGGGGCGGCGAAGACATCATGAAAAACTGTTTTTT
CAISEPRGQGRRRHHEKLFF
>.|TRBV5-5|TRBJ1-3|TRBD1
TGTGCCAGCAGCTTAAACAGGGGGCTAAGTGGAAACACCATATATTTT
CASSLNRGLSGNTIYF
>.|TRBV6-5|TRBJ1-5|TRBD1
TGTGCCAGCAGCATCACAGGGGACAATCAGCCCCAGCATTTT
CASSITGDNQPQHF
>.|TRBV18|TRBJ2-3|TRBD2
TGTGCCAGCTCACCACCACTAGCGGGGGGTCCCACAGATACGCAGTATTTT
CASSPPLAGGPTDTQYF
>.|TRBV18|TRBJ2-5|.
TGTGCCAGCTCACCACCGGGAGGGGGCCGGGAGACCCAGTACTTC
CASSPPGGGRETQYF
>.|TRBV20-1|TRBJ2-3|.
TGCAGTGCTAGTCCCATGCAGTTGGCCACCACAGATACGCAGTATTTT
CSASPMQLATTDTQYF
>.|TRBV9|TRBJ1-3|.
TGTGCCAGCAGCCCCGGCCCCGGGACGTCTGGAAACACCATATATTTT
CASSPGPGTSGNTIYF
>.|TRBV4-1|TRBJ1-2|.
TGCGCCAGCAGCCAAGGTTTACAGGGCGTTGGCTATGGCTACACCTTC
CASSQGLQGVGYGYTF
>.|TRBV4-3|TRBJ1-1|.
TGCGCCAGCAGCCCTGGGTCGCTTATTTCTGAAGCTTTCTTT
CASSPGSLISEAFF
>.|TRBV5-1|TRBJ1-2|TRBD1
TGCGCCAGCGGAACCGGGACAGGAAACTATGGCTACACCTTC
CASGTGTGNYGYTF
>.|TRBV11-2|TRBJ1-6|.
TGTGCCAGCAGCTTCGTTGGGAGAGGCAATAATTCACCCCTCCACTTT
CASSFVGRGNNSPLHF